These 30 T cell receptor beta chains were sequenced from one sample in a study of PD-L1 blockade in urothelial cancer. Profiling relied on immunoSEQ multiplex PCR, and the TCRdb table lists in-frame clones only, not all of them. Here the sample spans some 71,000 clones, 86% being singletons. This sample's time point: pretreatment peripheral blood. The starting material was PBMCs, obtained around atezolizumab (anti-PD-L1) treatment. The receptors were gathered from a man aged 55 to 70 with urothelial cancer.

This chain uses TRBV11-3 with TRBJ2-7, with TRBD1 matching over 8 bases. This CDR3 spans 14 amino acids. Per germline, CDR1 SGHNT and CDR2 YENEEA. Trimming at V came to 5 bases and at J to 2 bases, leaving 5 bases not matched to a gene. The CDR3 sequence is CASSLKTGAYEQYF. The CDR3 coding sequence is TGTGCCAGCAGCCTAAAGACAGGGGCCTACGAGCAGTACTTC.

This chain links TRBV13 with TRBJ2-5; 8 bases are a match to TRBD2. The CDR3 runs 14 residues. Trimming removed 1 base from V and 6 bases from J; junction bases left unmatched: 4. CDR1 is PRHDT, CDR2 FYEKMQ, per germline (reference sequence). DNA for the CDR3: TGTGCCAGCAGCTTAGCCGCGGGGGGTCAGACCCAGTACTTC. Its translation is CASSLAAGGQTQYF.

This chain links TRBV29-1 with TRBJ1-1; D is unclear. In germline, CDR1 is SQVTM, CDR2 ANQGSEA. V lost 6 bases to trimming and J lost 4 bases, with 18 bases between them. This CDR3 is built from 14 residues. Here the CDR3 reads CSVPGVTVGTEAFF. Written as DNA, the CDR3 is TGCAGCGTGCCCGGGGTGACGGTCGGCACTGAAGCTTTCTTT.

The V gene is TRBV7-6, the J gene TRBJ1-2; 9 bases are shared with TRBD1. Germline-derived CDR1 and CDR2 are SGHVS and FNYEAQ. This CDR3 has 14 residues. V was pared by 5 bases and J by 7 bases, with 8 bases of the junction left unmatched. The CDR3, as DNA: TGTGCCAGCAGCCCGACAGACAGGGGGGCTGGCTACACCTTC. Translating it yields CASSPTDRGAGYTF. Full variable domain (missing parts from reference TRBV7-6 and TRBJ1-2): GAGVSQSPRYKVTKRGQDVALRCDPISGHVSLYWYRQALGQGPEFLTYFNYEAQQDKSGLPNDRFSAERPEGSISTLTIQRTEQRDSAMYRCASSPTDRGAGYTFGSGTRLTVV.

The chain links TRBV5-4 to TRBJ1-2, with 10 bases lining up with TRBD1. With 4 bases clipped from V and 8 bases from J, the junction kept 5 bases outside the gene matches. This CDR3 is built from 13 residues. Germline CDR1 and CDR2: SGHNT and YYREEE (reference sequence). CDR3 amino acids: CASSRQGAIGYTF. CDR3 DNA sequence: TGTGCCAGCAGCAGACAGGGGGCGATAGGCTACACCTTC.

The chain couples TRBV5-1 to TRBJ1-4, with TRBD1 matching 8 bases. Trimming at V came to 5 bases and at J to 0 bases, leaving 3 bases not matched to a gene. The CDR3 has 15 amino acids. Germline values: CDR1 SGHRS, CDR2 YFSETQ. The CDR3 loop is CASRIQGATNEKLFF. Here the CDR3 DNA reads TGCGCCAGCAGGATACAGGGGGCAACTAATGAAAAACTGTTTTTT.

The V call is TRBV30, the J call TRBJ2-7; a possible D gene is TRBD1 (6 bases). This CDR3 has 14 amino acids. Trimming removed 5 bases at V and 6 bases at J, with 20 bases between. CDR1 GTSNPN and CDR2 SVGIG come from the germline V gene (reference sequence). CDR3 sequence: CAWDSDSDRTEQYF. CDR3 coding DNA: TGTGCCTGGGATTCCGACTCAGACAGGACCGAGCAGTACTTC.

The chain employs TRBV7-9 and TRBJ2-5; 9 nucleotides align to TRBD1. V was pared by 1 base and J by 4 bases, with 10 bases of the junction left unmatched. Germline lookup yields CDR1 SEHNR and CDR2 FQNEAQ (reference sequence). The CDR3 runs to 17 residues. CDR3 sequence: CASSLEVGTGSVETQYF. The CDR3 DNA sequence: TGTGCCAGCAGCTTAGAGGTGGGGACAGGGTCTGTAGAGACCCAGTACTTC.

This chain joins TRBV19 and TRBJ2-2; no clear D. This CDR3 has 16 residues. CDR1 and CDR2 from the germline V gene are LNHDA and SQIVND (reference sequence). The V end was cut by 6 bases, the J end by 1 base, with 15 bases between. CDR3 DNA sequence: TGTGCCAGTAGGACATACGGTGGCGTGAACACCGGGGAGCTGTTTTTT. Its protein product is CASRTYGGVNTGELFF.

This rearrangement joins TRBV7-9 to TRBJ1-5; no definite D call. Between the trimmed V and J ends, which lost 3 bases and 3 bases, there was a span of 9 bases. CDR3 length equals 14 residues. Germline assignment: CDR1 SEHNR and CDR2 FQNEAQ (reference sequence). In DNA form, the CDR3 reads TGTGCCAGCAGCTTGAACGACAACAATCAGCCCCAGCATTTT. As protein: CASSLNDNNQPQHF.

The CDR3 sequence is CASSLRQGVFYNSPLHF. The CDR3 DNA sequence: TGTGCCAGCAGTCTACGACAGGGGGTGTTCTATAATTCACCCCTCCACTTT. This chain uses TRBV27 with TRBJ1-6, with TRBD1 matching over 9 bases. Germline CDR1 and CDR2: MNHEY and SMNVEV (reference sequence). The V segment lost 5 bases and the J segment 3 bases; nucleotides outside the gene matches: 8. There are 17 residues in the CDR3.

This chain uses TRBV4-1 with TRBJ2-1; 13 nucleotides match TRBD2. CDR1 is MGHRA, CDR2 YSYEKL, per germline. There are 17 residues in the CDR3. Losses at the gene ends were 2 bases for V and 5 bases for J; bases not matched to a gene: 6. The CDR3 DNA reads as TGCGCCAGCAGCCAAACAGAGACTAGCGGGGGGCACAATGAGCAGTTCTTC. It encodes CASSQTETSGGHNEQFF.

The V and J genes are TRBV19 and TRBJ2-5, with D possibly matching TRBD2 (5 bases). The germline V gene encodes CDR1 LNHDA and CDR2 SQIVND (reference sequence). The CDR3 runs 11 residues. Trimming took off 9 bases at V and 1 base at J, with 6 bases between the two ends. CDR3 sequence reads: CASGLQETQYF. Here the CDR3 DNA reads TGTGCCAGCGGACTCCAAGAGACCCAGTACTTC.

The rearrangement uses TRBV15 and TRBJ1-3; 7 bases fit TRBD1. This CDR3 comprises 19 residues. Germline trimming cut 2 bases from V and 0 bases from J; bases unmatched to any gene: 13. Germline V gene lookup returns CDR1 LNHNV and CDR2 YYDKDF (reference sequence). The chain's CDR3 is CATSRHRRRDRSSGNTIYF. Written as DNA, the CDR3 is TGTGCCACCAGCAGACATAGAAGAAGGGACAGAAGCTCTGGAAACACCATATATTTT.

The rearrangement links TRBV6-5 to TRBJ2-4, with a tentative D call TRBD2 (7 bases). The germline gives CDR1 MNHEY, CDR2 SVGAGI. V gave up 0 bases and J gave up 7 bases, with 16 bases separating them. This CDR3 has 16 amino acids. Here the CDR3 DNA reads TGTGCCAGCAGTTACTCGAAGGGGGGGGCTATGAACATTCAGTACTTC. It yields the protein CASSYSKGGAMNIQYF.

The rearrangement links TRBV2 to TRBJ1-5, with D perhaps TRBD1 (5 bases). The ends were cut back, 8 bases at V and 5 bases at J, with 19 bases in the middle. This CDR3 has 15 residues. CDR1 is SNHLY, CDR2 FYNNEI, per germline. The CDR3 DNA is TGTGCCAGCCAATATCTCAGGGTTCAAGATCAGCCCCAGCATTTT. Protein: CASQYLRVQDQPQHF.

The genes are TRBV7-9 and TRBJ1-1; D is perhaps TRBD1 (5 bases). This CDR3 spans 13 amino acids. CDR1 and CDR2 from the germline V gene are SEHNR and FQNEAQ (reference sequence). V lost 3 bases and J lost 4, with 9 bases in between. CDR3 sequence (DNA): TGTGCCAGCAGCTTCAGGGTTGGCACTGAAGCTTTCTTT. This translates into CASSFRVGTEAFF.

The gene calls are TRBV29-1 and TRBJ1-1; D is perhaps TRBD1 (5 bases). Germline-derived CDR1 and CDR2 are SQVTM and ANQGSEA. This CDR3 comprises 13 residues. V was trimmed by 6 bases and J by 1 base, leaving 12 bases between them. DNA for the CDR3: TGCAGCGTGCACGACAGCCGGAACACTGAAGCTTTCTTT. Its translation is CSVHDSRNTEAFF.

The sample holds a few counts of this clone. CDR3 sequence: CASGHRLGDTQYF. Written as DNA, the CDR3 is TGTGCCAGCGGACATCGGCTTGGGGATACGCAGTATTTT. The V call is TRBV7-9, the J call TRBJ2-3; maybe TRBD1 (5 bases). V lost 8 bases, J lost 6 bases, and 15 bases lay in between. Germline loops: CDR1 SEHNR, CDR2 FQNEAQ (reference sequence). The CDR3 has 13 residues. Drawing the rest from reference TRBV7-9 and TRBJ2-3, the complete variable domain is DTGVSQNPRHKITKRGQNVTFRCDPISEHNRLYWYRQTLGQGPEFLTYFQNEAQLEKSRLLSDRFSAERPKGSFSTLEIQRTEQGDSAMYLCASGHRLGDTQYFGPGTRLTVL.

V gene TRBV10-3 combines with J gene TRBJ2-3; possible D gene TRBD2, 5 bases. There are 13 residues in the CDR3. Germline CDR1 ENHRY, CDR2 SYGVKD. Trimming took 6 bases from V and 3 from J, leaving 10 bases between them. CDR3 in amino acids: CAISATGTDTQYF. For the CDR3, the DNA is TGTGCCATCAGCGCAACGGGAACAGATACGCAGTATTTT.

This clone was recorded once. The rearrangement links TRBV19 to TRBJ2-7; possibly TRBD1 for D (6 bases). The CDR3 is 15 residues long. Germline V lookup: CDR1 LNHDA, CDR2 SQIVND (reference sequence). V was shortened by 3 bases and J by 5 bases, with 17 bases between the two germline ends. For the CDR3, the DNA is TGTGCCAGTAGTATCTCCCCGGGACAAGCCCACGAGCAGTACTTC. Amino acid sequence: CASSISPGQAHEQYF. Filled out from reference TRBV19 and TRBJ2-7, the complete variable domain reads DGGITQSPKYLFRKEGQNVTLSCEQNLNHDAMYWYRQDPGQGLRLIYYSQIVNDFQKGDIAEGYSVSREKKESFPLTVTSAQKNPTAFYLCASSISPGQAHEQYFGPGTRLTVT.

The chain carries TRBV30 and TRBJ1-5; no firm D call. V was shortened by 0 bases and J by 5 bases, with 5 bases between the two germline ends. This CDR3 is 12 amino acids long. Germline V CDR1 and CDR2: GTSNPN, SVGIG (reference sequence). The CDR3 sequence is CAWSVRDQPQHF. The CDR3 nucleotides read TGTGCCTGGAGTGTACGGGATCAGCCCCAGCATTTT. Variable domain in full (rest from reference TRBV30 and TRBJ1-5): SQTIHQWPATLVQPVGSPLSLECTVEGTSNPNLYWYRQAAGRGLQLLFYSVGIGQISSEVPQNLSASRPQDRQFILSSKKLLLSDSGFYLCAWSVRDQPQHFGDGTRLSIL.

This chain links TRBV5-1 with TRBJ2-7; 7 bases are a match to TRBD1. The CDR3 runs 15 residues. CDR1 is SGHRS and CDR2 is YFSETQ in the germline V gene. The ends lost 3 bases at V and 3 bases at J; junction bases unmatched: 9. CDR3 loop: CASSSPPGQYYEQYF. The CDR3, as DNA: TGCGCCAGCAGCTCCCCCCCGGGACAGTACTACGAGCAGTACTTC.

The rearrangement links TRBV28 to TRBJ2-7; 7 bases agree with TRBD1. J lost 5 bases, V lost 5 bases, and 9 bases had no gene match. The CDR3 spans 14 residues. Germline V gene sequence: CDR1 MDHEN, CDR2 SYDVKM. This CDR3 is CASSPTGEFHEQYF. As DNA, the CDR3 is TGTGCCAGCAGTCCTACAGGGGAGTTCCACGAGCAGTACTTC.

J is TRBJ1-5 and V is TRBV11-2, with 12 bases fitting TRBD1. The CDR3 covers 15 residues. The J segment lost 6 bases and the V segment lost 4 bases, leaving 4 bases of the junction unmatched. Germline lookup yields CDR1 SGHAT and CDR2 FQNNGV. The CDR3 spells CASSSGTGGFQPQHF. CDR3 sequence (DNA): TGTGCCAGCAGCTCAGGGACAGGGGGCTTTCAGCCCCAGCATTTT.

CDR3 sequence reads: CASSSSQKYNEQFF. CDR3 DNA: TGTGCCAGCAGCTCGTCCCAGAAATACAATGAGCAGTTCTTC. The chain couples TRBV7-2 to TRBJ2-1; D gene ambiguous. V lost 4 bases, J lost 4 bases, and 11 bases lay in between. CDR3 length: 14 amino acids. The germline V gene has CDR1 SGHTA and CDR2 FQGNSA.

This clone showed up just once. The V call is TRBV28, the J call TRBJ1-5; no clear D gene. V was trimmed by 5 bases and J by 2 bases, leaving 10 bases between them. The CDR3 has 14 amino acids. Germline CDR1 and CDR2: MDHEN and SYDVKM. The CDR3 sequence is CASSLLRGNQPQHF. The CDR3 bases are TGTGCCAGCAGTCTACTCCGGGGCAATCAGCCCCAGCATTTT.

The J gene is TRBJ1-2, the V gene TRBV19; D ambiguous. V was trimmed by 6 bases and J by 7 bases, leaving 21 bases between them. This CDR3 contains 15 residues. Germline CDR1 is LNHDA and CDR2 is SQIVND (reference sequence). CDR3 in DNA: TGTGCCAGTAGGACCCCAAAGGGTGTAAGCGGTGGCTACACCTTC. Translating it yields CASRTPKGVSGGYTF.

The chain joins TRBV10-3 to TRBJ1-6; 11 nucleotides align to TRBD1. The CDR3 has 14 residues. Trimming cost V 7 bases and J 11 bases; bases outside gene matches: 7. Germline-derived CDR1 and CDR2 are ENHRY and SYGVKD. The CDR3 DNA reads TGTGCCATCAAACCCGGGACAGGGGGAGCACCCCTCCACTTT. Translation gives CAIKPGTGGAPLHF.

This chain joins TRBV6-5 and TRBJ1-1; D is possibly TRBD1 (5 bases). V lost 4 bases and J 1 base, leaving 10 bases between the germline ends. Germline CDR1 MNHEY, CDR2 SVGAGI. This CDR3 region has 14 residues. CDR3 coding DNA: TGTGCCAGCAGTTTAGTCACAGGGAACACTGAAGCTTTCTTT. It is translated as CASSLVTGNTEAFF.